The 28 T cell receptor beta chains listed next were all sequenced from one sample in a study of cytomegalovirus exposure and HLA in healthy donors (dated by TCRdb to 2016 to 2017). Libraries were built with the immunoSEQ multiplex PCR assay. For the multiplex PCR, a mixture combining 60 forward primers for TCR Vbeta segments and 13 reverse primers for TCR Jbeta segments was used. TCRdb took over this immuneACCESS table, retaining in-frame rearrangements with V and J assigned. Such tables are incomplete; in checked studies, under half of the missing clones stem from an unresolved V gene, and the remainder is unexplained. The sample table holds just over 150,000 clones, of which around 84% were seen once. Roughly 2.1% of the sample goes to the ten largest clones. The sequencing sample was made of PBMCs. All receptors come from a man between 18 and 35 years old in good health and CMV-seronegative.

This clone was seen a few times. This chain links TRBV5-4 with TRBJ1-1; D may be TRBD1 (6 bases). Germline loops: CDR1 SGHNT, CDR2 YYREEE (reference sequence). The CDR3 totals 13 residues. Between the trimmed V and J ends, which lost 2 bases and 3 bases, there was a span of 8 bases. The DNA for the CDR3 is TGTGCCAGCAGCTTTTCAGGGGACACTGAAGCTTTCTTT. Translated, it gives CASSFSGDTEAFF.

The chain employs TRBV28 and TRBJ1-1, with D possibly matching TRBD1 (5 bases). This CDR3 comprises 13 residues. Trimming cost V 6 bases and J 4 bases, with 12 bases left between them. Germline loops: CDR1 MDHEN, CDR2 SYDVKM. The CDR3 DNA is TGTGCCAGCAGAAGGGGCGGCGGCACTGAAGCTTTCTTT. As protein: CASRRGGGTEAFF.

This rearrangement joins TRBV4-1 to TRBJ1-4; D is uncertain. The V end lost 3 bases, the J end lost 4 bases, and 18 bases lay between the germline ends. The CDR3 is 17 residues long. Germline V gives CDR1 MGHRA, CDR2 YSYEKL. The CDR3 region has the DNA TGCGCCAGCAGCCACCTGGCAGGTCGAACTCTTAATGAAAAACTGTTTTTT. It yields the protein CASSHLAGRTLNEKLFF.

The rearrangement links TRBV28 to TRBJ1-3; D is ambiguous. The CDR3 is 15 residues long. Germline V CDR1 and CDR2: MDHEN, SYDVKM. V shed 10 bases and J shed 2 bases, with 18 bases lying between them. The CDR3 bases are TGTGCCACCCAAGAGGGATGGGTAGCTGGAAACACCATATATTTT. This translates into CATQEGWVAGNTIYF.

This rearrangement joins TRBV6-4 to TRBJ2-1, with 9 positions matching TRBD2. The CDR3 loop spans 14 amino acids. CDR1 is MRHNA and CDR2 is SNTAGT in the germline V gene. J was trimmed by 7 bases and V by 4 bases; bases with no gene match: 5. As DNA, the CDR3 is TGTGCCAGCAGTGTAGCGGGAGAGGGGAATGAGCAGTTCTTC. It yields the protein CASSVAGEGNEQFF.

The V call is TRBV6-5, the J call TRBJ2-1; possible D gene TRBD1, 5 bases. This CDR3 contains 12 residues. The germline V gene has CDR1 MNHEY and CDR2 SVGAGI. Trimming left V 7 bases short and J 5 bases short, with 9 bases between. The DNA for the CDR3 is TGTGCCAGCATGGCAGGGAACAATGAGCAGTTCTTC. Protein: CASMAGNNEQFF.

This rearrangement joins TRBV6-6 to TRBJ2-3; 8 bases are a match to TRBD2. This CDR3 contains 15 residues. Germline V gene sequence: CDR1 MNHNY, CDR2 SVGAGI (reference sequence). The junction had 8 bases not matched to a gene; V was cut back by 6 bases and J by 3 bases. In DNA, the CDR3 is TGTGCCAGCAGCCCGTTCGGGAGGGGTACAGATACGCAGTATTTT. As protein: CASSPFGRGTDTQYF.

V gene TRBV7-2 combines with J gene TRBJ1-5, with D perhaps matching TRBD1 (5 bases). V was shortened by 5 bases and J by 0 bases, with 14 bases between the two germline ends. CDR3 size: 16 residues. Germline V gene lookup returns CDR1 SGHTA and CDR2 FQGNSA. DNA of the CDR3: TGTGCCAGCAGCCTCCGGGGCGGGATTAGCAATCAGCCCCAGCATTTT. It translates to CASSLRGGISNQPQHF.

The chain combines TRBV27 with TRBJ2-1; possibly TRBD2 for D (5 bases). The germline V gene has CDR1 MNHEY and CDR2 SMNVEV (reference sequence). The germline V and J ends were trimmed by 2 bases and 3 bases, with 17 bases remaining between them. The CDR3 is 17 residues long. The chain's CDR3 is CASSLTLGVALYNEQFF. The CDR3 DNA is TGTGCCAGCAGTTTAACCCTCGGGGTAGCGCTCTACAATGAGCAGTTCTTC.

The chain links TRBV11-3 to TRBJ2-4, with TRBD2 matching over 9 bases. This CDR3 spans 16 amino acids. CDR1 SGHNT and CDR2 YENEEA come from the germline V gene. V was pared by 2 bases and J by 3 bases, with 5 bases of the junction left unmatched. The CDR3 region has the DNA TGTGCCAGCAGCTTAAGCGGGAGGATGGTCAAAAACATTCAGTACTTC. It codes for CASSLSGRMVKNIQYF.

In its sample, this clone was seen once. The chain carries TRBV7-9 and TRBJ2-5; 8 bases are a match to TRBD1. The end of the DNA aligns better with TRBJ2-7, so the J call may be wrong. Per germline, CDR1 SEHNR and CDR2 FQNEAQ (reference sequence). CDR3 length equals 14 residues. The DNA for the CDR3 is TGTGCCAGCAGCTTAGGACAGGGGATCTACGAGCAGTACTTC. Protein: CASSLGQGIYEQYF.

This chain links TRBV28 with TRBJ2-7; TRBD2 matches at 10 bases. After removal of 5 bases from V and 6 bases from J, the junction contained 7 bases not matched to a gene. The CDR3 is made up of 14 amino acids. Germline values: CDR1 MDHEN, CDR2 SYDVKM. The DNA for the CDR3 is TGTGCCAGCAGTCCACGGGGACTAGCGCCCGAGCAGTACTTC. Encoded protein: CASSPRGLAPEQYF. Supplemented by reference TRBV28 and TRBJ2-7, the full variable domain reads DVKVTQSSRYLVKRTGEKVFLECVQDMDHENMFWYRQDPGLGLRLIYFSYDVKMKEKGDIPEGYSVSREKKERFSLILESASTNQTSMYLCASSPRGLAPEQYFGPGTRLTVT.

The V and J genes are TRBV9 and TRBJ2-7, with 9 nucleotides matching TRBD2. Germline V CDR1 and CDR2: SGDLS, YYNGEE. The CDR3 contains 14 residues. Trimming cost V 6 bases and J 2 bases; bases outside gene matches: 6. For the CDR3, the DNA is TGTGCCAGCACTCGGACTAGCGAACCCTACGAGCAGTACTTC. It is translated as CASTRTSEPYEQYF.

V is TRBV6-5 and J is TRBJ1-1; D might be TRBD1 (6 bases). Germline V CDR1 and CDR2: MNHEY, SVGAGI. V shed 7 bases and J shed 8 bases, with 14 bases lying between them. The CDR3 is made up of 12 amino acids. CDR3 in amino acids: CASNKVGGEAFF. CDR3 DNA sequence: TGTGCCAGCAACAAGGTAGGGGGAGAAGCTTTCTTT.

The CDR3 reads CASSRMTGLGNTIYF. In DNA form, the CDR3 reads TGTGCCAGCAGTAGGATGACAGGGCTTGGAAACACCATATATTTT. V and J are TRBV27 and TRBJ1-3; 7 bases line up with TRBD1. Germline loops: CDR1 MNHEY, CDR2 SMNVEV (reference sequence). The CDR3 covers 15 residues. Losses at the gene ends were 5 bases for V and 3 bases for J; bases not matched to a gene: 7.

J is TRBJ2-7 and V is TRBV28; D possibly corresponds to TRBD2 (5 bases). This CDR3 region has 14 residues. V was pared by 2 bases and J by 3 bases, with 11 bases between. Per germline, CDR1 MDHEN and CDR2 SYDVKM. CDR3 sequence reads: CASSLIAGSYEQYF. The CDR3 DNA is TGTGCCAGCAGTTTAATTGCGGGCAGCTACGAGCAGTACTTC.

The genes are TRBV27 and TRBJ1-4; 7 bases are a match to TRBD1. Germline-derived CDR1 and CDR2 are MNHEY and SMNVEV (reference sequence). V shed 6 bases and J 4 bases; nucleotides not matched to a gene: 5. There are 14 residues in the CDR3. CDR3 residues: CASRRTGLNEKLFF. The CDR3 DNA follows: TGTGCCAGCAGAAGGACAGGCCTTAATGAAAAACTGTTTTTT.

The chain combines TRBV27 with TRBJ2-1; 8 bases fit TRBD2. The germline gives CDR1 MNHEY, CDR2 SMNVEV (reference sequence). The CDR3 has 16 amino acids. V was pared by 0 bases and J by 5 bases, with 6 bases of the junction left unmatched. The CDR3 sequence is CASSLSLAGDHNEQFF. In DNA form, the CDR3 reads TGTGCCAGCAGTTTATCTCTAGCGGGCGATCACAATGAGCAGTTCTTC.

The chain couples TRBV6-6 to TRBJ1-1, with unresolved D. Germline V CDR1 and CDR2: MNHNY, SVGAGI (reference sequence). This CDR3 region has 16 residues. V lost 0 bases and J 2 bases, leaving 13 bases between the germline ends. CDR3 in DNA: TGTGCCAGCAGTTACTCGTTAGGGAGGCCAAACACTGAAGCTTTCTTT. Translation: CASSYSLGRPNTEAFF.

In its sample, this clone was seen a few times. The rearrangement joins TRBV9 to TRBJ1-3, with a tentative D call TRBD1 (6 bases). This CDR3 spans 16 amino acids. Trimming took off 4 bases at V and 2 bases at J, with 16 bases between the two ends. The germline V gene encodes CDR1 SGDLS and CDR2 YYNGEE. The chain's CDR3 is CASSPGEGGTGNTIYF. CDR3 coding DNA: TGTGCCAGCAGCCCCGGGGAAGGGGGAACTGGAAACACCATATATTTT. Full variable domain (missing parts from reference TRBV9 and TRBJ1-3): DSGVTQTPKHLITATGQRVTLRCSPRSGDLSVYWYQQSLDQGLQFLIQYYNGEERAKGNILERFSAQQFPDLHSELNLSSLELGDSALYFCASSPGEGGTGNTIYFGEGSWLTVV.

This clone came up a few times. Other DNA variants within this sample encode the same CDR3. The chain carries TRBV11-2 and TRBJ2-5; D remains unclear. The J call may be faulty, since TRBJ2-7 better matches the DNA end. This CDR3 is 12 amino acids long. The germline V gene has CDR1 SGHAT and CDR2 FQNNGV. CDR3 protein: CASSLARYEQYF. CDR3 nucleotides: TGTGCCAGCAGCTTAGCTCGCTACGAGCAGTACTTC.

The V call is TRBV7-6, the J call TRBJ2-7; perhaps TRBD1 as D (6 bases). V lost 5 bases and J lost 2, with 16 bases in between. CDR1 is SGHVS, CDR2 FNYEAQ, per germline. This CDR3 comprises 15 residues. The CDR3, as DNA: TGTGCCAGCAGCCTCGCCCCAGGGGACACCTACGAGCAGTACTTC. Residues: CASSLAPGDTYEQYF.

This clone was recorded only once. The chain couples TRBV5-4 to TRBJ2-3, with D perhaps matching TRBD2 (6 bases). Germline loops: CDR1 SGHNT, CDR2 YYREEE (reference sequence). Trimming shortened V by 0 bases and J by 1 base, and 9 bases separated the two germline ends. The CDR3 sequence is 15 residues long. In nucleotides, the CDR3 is TGTGCCAGCAGCTTGGGGGCGGGGCGCACAGATACGCAGTATTTT. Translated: CASSLGAGRTDTQYF.

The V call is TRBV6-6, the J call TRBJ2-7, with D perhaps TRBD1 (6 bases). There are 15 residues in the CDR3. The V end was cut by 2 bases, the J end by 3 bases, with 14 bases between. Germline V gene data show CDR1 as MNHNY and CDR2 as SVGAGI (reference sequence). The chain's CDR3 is CASSYRTEGVYEQYF. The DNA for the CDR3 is TGTGCCAGCAGTTACCGTACAGAGGGGGTCTACGAGCAGTACTTC.

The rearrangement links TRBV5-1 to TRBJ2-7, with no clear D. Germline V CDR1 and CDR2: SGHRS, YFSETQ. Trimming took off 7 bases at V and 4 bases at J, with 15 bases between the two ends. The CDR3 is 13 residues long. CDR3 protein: CASRKEGVYEQYF. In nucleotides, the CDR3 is TGCGCCAGCCGCAAGGAAGGAGTTTACGAGCAGTACTTC.

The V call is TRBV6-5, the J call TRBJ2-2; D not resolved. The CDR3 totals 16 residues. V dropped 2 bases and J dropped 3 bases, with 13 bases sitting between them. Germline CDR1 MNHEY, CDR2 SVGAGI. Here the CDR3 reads CASSYALSTDTGELFF. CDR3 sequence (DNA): TGTGCCAGCAGTTACGCGCTAAGCACGGACACCGGGGAGCTGTTTTTT.

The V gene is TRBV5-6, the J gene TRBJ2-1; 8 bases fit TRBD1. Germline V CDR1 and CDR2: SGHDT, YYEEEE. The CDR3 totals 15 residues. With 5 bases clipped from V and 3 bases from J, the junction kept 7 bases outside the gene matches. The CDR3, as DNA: TGTGCCAGCAGATACGGGACAGGATTCTACAATGAGCAGTTCTTC. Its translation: CASRYGTGFYNEQFF.

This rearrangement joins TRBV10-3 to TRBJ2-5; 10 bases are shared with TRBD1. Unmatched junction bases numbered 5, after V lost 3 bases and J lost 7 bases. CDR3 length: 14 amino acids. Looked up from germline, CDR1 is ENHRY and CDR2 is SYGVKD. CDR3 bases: TGTGCCATCAGTGATCCGGACAGGGGGTTGACCCAGTACTTC. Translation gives CAISDPDRGLTQYF.